This T cell receptor beta chain was observed in a study of vaccination effects on CD4 cells after COVID-19. Regarding the study as a whole: Late after vaccination, infection- and vaccine-induced clones showed marked clonal contraction.

This CDR3 is built from 14 residues. Germline V gene sequence: CDR1 SGHTA, CDR2 FQGNSA. The V and J ends lost 4 bases and 7 bases, in that order; junction bases with no gene match: 6. Using viral peptide pools, the ViraFEST assay grew out antigen-specific CD4+ T cells prior to sequencing. Researchers isolated CD4+ T cells once about 11 days of culture had elapsed. Subjects were given two BNT162b2 or mRNA-1273 vaccine doses. Previously uninfected by SARS-CoV-2, the vaccine recipients also showed negative nucleocapsid antibodies. The researchers cultured roughly 2.2 million PBMC per well with roughly 11 IU/ml IL-2 and 8 to 10 ug/ml peptides. The repertoire was sequenced with immunoSEQ multiplex PCR; TCRdb's copy has only in-frame clones and lacks some. The sample holds some 25,000 clones, more than 60% seen once. In regard to this clone: The antigen is not known.

The sequence was obtained from a human donor who received a COVID-19 vaccine. Sequenced material: CD4+ T cells from PBMCs cultured with SARS-CoV-2 spike peptides, taken after COVID-19 vaccination. The chain joins TRBV7-2 to TRBJ2-2; 7 positions match TRBD2. CDR3 residues: CASSSVSGGGELFF. The CDR3 DNA follows: TGTGCCAGCAGCTCAGTCTCGGGAGGCGGGGAGCTGTTTTTT.